What follows are 31 T cell receptor beta chains derived from one specimen sequenced in a study of T cells in localized non-small cell lung cancer. Measured with immunoSEQ multiplex PCR; TCRdb has only the in-frame clones, and not every one. The sample contains 1,500 to 2,500 clones, 24% of which appear only once. Material: lung tumor tissue, obtained before any cancer treatment. These receptors were collected from an older female donor with stage II lung adenocarcinoma.

The chain joins TRBV19 to TRBJ1-1, with 7 bases fitting TRBD1. Germline V CDR1 and CDR2: LNHDA, SQIVND (reference sequence). The CDR3 loop spans 14 amino acids. V was pared by 3 bases and J by 3 bases, with 4 bases of the junction left unmatched. CDR3 sequence reads: CASSIQGVHTEAFF. The CDR3 DNA reads TGTGCCAGTAGTATTCAGGGGGTACACACTGAAGCTTTCTTT.

By its share, this clone is medium-sized. The V and J genes are TRBV11-3 and TRBJ1-1; 8 bases match TRBD1. With V trimmed by 4 bases and J by 1 base, 5 bases remained unmatched. This CDR3 has 15 amino acids. Germline V gene data show CDR1 as SGHNT and CDR2 as YENEEA. CDR3 DNA: TGTGCCAGCAGCTCTGGACAGGGCGCGAACACTGAAGCTTTCTTT. It specifies CASSSGQGANTEAFF.

The chain employs TRBV6-8 and TRBJ2-7; D gene unclear. The length of the CDR3 is 13 residues. The germline V gene has CDR1 MNHGY and CDR2 SAAAGT. The V gene lost 10 bases and the J gene lost 5 bases, with 18 bases spanning the gap. CDR3 DNA: TGTGCCACCGATAGCCCGTTCAAAGACGAGCAGTACTTC. This translates into CATDSPFKDEQYF.

This chain links TRBV6-8 with TRBJ1-1; the D is unclear. The germline gives CDR1 MNHGY, CDR2 SAAAGT. The V and J ends lost 5 bases and 5 bases respectively, with 15 bases between them. The CDR3 loop spans 14 amino acids. CDR3 nucleotide sequence: TGTGCCAGCAGTCCCTCATCCTGGCGGACTGAAGCTTTCTTT. Its protein is CASSPSSWRTEAFF.

This clone was detected only a few times. The chain is built from TRBV19 and TRBJ2-1; 12 positions match TRBD2. V shed 11 bases, J shed 9 bases, and the junction held 11 bases outside the gene matches. Per the germline V gene, CDR1 is LNHDA and CDR2 is SQIVND (reference sequence). The CDR3 covers 14 residues. For the CDR3, the DNA is TGTGCCGTCGGAGTACTAGCGGGAGGAGGTGAGCAGTTCTTC. Translating it yields CAVGVLAGGGEQFF. Supplemented by reference TRBV19 and TRBJ2-1, the full variable domain reads DGGITQSPKYLFRKEGQNVTLSCEQNLNHDAMYWYRQDPGQGLRLIYYSQIVNDFQKGDIAEGYSVSREKKESFPLTVTSAQKNPTAFYLCAVGVLAGGGEQFFGPGTRLTVL.

Only a few counts were recorded for this clone. The chain uses TRBV11-3 and TRBJ1-1; D unresolved. Trimming shortened V by 5 bases and J by 1 base, and 14 bases separated the two germline ends. Germline-derived CDR1 and CDR2 are SGHNT and YENEEA. This CDR3 has 15 residues. The CDR3 DNA reads TGTGCCAGCAGCCCCAACGGGTCCTGGAACACTGAAGCTTTCTTT. It translates to CASSPNGSWNTEAFF.

This clone appeared a few times. The V gene is TRBV19, the J gene TRBJ1-5; TRBD1 agrees at 9 bases. CDR3 size: 14 residues. V trimming: 3 bases; J trimming: 6 bases; junction bases outside the gene matches: 3. Germline assignment: CDR1 LNHDA and CDR2 SQIVND (reference sequence). The CDR3 DNA reads as TGTGCCAGTAGTATCGCGACAGGGGGTCAGCCCCAGCATTTT. It codes for CASSIATGGQPQHF. The whole variable domain, filled in from reference TRBV19 and TRBJ1-5, reads DGGITQSPKYLFRKEGQNVTLSCEQNLNHDAMYWYRQDPGQGLRLIYYSQIVNDFQKGDIAEGYSVSREKKESFPLTVTSAQKNPTAFYLCASSIATGGQPQHFGDGTRLSIL.

This clone showed up just a few times. This rearrangement joins TRBV11-3 to TRBJ1-4; 8 positions match TRBD1. The CDR3 is made up of 15 amino acids. Germline trimming cut 5 bases from V and 8 bases from J; bases unmatched to any gene: 10. Germline V lookup: CDR1 SGHNT, CDR2 YENEEA. The CDR3 region has the DNA TGTGCCAGCAGCCCGGTAGGACAGGGAAGCGAAAAACTGTTTTTT. Its translation is CASSPVGQGSEKLFF.

This clone was counted between two and nine times. The rearrangement joins TRBV6-8 to TRBJ2-1, with D possibly being TRBD2 (5 bases). This CDR3 comprises 13 residues. Germline V lookup: CDR1 MNHGY, CDR2 SAAAGT. Trimming left V 5 bases short and J 8 bases short, with 13 bases between. CDR3 region: CASSVALGDEQFF. The CDR3, as DNA: TGTGCCAGCAGTGTAGCGCTGGGCGATGAGCAGTTCTTC.

In its sample, this clone ranks as large. CDR3 amino acids: CATSRGSKGLYEQYF. DNA of the CDR3: TGTGCCACCAGCAGAGGCAGTAAGGGATTATACGAGCAGTACTTC. The gene calls are TRBV15 and TRBJ2-7; no firm D call. This CDR3 region has 15 residues. From germline, CDR1 is LNHNV and CDR2 YYDKDF (reference sequence). V lost 1 base, J lost 4 bases, and 14 bases lay in between.

The chain uses TRBV9 and TRBJ2-1; D remains ambiguous. V gave up 5 bases and J gave up 4 bases, with 10 bases separating them. From germline, CDR1 is SGDLS and CDR2 YYNGEE. CDR3 length: 13 residues. CDR3 sequence reads: CASSEELYNEQFF. The CDR3 coding sequence is TGTGCCAGCAGTGAAGAGCTTTACAATGAGCAGTTCTTC.

The chain has TRBV6-8 and TRBJ1-1, with 9 positions matching TRBD1. The junction had 8 bases not matched to a gene; V was cut back by 6 bases and J by 3 bases. CDR3 length equals 15 residues. The germline V gene has CDR1 MNHGY and CDR2 SAAAGT. The CDR3 region is CASSPGTGSHTEAFF. CDR3 DNA sequence: TGTGCCAGCAGCCCCGGGACAGGGAGTCACACTGAAGCTTTCTTT.

The J gene is TRBJ2-7, the V gene TRBV5-1, with 7 bases matching TRBD1. The V and J ends lost 4 bases and 1 base, in that order; junction bases with no gene match: 11. CDR3 size: 16 residues. Germline loops: CDR1 SGHRS, CDR2 YFSETQ. This chain's CDR3 is CASSPIPGQNSYEQYF. CDR3 coding DNA: TGCGCCAGCAGCCCCATACCGGGACAGAATTCCTACGAGCAGTACTTC.

By share of the sample, this clone is large. The V call is TRBV6-8, the J call TRBJ2-7; tentatively, D is TRBD2 (5 bases). The germline V and J ends were trimmed by 5 bases and 6 bases, with 17 bases remaining between them. CDR1 is MNHGY and CDR2 is SAAAGT in the germline V gene. CDR3 size: 14 residues. CDR3 DNA sequence: TGTGCCAGCAGTACCTACGGGGTGCGGAGCGAGCAGTACTTC. Encoded protein: CASSTYGVRSEQYF.

The V gene is TRBV19, the J gene TRBJ2-5, with TRBD1 as a possible D gene (6 bases). With 1 base removed from V and 1 base from J, the gap between germline ends came to 13 bases. Germline assignment: CDR1 LNHDA and CDR2 SQIVND (reference sequence). The CDR3 covers 16 residues. The CDR3 here is CASSIGLGRGQETQYF. CDR3 nucleotide sequence: TGTGCCAGTAGTATAGGCCTTGGCAGGGGCCAAGAGACCCAGTACTTC.

The chain combines TRBV5-1 with TRBJ2-2; D possibly corresponds to TRBD2 (6 bases). The CDR3 is 14 residues long. The V gene lost 8 bases and the J gene lost 7 bases, with 18 bases spanning the gap. CDR1 SGHRS and CDR2 YFSETQ come from the germline V gene. The DNA for the CDR3 is TGCGCCAGTCATGTTCCAGCGGGCAGCGGGGAGCTGTTTTTT. Translating it yields CASHVPAGSGELFF. Based on the CDR3 plus reference TRBV5-1 and TRBJ2-2, the full variable domain is KAGVTQTPRYLIKTRGQQVTLSCSPISGHRSVSWYQQTPGQGLQFLFEYFSETQRNKGNFPGRFSGRQFSNSRSEMNVSTLELGDSALYLCASHVPAGSGELFFGEGSRLTVL.

This clone was found a few times. The rearrangement joins TRBV5-1 to TRBJ2-7; possibly TRBD2 for D (5 bases). The CDR3 totals 15 residues. CDR1 SGHRS and CDR2 YFSETQ come from the germline V gene. The germline V and J ends were trimmed by 0 bases and 6 bases, with 16 bases remaining between them. The CDR3 DNA reads as TGCGCCAGCAGCTTGGATCCGGGATTGGCTGGCGAGCAGTACTTC. This gives the protein CASSLDPGLAGEQYF.

The gene calls are TRBV28 and TRBJ2-1; 11 bases line up with TRBD2. This CDR3 is 13 amino acids long. V was clipped by 8 bases and J by 6 bases; unmatched bases: 3. Germline V gene data show CDR1 as MDHEN and CDR2 as SYDVKM. The CDR3: CASLAGGPNEQFF. Here the CDR3 DNA reads TGTGCCAGCTTAGCGGGAGGGCCCAATGAGCAGTTCTTC.

The chain carries TRBV19 and TRBJ2-7; 10 bases line up with TRBD1. CDR1 is LNHDA and CDR2 is SQIVND in the germline V gene (reference sequence). With V trimmed by 3 bases and J by 5 bases, 4 bases remained unmatched. There are 14 residues in the CDR3. DNA of the CDR3: TGTGCCAGTAGTATGGGACAGGGGATCCACGAGCAGTACTTC. Its protein product is CASSMGQGIHEQYF.

The chain uses TRBV5-1 and TRBJ1-4; D gene unclear. Trimming removed 5 bases from V and 3 bases from J, with 14 bases in between. The CDR3 runs to 15 residues. CDR1 SGHRS and CDR2 YFSETQ come from the germline V gene. CDR3: CASRPFVGANEKLFF. The CDR3 DNA reads TGCGCCAGCAGGCCCTTTGTGGGAGCTAATGAAAAACTGTTTTTT.

The chain uses TRBV9 and TRBJ2-2; D call uncertain. This CDR3 is built from 15 residues. Germline V CDR1 and CDR2: SGDLS, YYNGEE. V was trimmed by 5 bases and J by 3 bases, leaving 14 bases between them. CDR3 in DNA: TGTGCCAGCAGGGAATCGCAGGTTTACACCGGGGAGCTGTTTTTT. Protein product: CASRESQVYTGELFF.

The rearrangement links TRBV11-3 to TRBJ1-1; TRBD1 is a possible D gene (5 bases). V was shortened by 4 bases and J by 3 bases, with 12 bases between the two germline ends. Per the germline V gene, CDR1 is SGHNT and CDR2 is YENEEA. CDR3 size: 14 residues. Here the CDR3 DNA reads TGTGCCAGCAGCTCCGGCTGGGGACACACTGAAGCTTTCTTT. Translation: CASSSGWGHTEAFF. Together with reference TRBV11-3 and TRBJ1-1, the CDR3 gives the full variable domain: EAGVVQSPRYKIIEKKQPVAFWCNPISGHNTLYWYLQNLGQGPELLIRYENEEAVDDSQLPKDRFSAERLKGVDSTLKIQPAELGDSAVYLCASSSGWGHTEAFFGQGTRLTVV.

The rearrangement joins TRBV11-3 to TRBJ1-1; D is uncertain. Germline V gene sequence: CDR1 SGHNT, CDR2 YENEEA. This CDR3 comprises 16 residues. Trimming took off 5 bases at V and 2 bases at J, with 18 bases between the two ends. The CDR3 loop is CASSLGWERPNTEAFF. The CDR3 DNA follows: TGTGCCAGCAGCCTGGGTTGGGAGAGGCCCAACACTGAAGCTTTCTTT.

By its share, this clone is large (0.1 to 1%). This rearrangement joins TRBV11-3 to TRBJ2-1; D is uncertain. Between the trimmed V and J ends, which lost 4 bases and 0 bases, there was a span of 10 bases. Germline lookup yields CDR1 SGHNT and CDR2 YENEEA. This CDR3 has 15 residues. The CDR3 sequence is CASSSLPSSYNEQFF. DNA for the CDR3: TGTGCCAGCAGCTCACTCCCGAGCTCCTACAATGAGCAGTTCTTC.

This clone was counted between two and nine times. This chain joins TRBV11-3 and TRBJ1-6, with D uncertain. CDR1 is SGHNT and CDR2 is YENEEA in the germline V gene. The ends were cut back, 3 bases at V and 4 bases at J, with 25 bases in the middle. The CDR3 runs 20 residues. The CDR3 is CASSLVPDPFQPRYNSPLHF. The CDR3 DNA sequence: TGTGCCAGCAGCTTGGTGCCGGACCCGTTTCAACCCCGATATAATTCACCCCTCCACTTT. Together with reference TRBV11-3 and TRBJ1-6, the CDR3 gives the full variable domain: EAGVVQSPRYKIIEKKQPVAFWCNPISGHNTLYWYLQNLGQGPELLIRYENEEAVDDSQLPKDRFSAERLKGVDSTLKIQPAELGDSAVYLCASSLVPDPFQPRYNSPLHFGNGTRLTVT.

The table lists this clone with a few counts. The chain is built from TRBV28 and TRBJ2-1; D is tentatively TRBD1 or TRBD2 (5 bases each). The V end was cut by 8 bases, the J end by 2 bases, with 13 bases between. Germline V gene data show CDR1 as MDHEN and CDR2 as SYDVKM. The CDR3 covers 14 residues. CDR3 sequence: CASSIRGPYNEQFF. The CDR3 DNA reads TGTGCCAGCTCTATACGGGGACCCTACAATGAGCAGTTCTTC.

The chain employs TRBV19 and TRBJ1-5; tentatively, D is TRBD1 (6 bases). Trimming took off 3 bases at V and 4 bases at J, with 16 bases between the two ends. CDR3 length equals 16 residues. Germline CDR1 is LNHDA and CDR2 is SQIVND (reference sequence). For the CDR3, the DNA is TGTGCCAGTAGTATCATCCGGACAGCCGTGAATCAGCCCCAGCATTTT. This gives the protein CASSIIRTAVNQPQHF.

This clone is judged medium-sized (0.01 to 0.1%). This chain joins TRBV6-8 and TRBJ2-3, with D perhaps matching TRBD2 (6 bases). The germline V and J ends were trimmed by 5 bases and 1 base, with 13 bases remaining between them. The CDR3 is 15 residues long. Germline V gives CDR1 MNHGY, CDR2 SAAAGT. CDR3: CASSNSGRGTDTQYF. CDR3 coding DNA: TGTGCCAGCAGTAATAGCGGAAGGGGCACAGATACGCAGTATTTT.

The chain carries TRBV11-3 and TRBJ2-3; 8 bases match TRBD2. This CDR3 contains 18 residues. V lost 2 bases, J lost 0 bases, and 10 bases stayed unmatched. Germline assignment: CDR1 SGHNT and CDR2 YENEEA. CDR3 in amino acids: CASSLWYSGASSTDTQYF. The CDR3 DNA reads as TGTGCCAGCAGCTTATGGTATAGCGGGGCTTCTAGCACAGATACGCAGTATTTT.

The V gene is TRBV7-6, the J gene TRBJ1-1, with 7 bases aligning to TRBD1. Trimming removed 5 bases from V and 1 base from J; junction bases left unmatched: 10. The germline gives CDR1 SGHVS, CDR2 FNYEAQ. There are 16 residues in the CDR3. The chain's CDR3 is CASSERTGAGNTEAFF. CDR3 nucleotides: TGTGCCAGCAGCGAGCGGACAGGTGCTGGGAACACTGAAGCTTTCTTT.

This chain connects TRBV10-2 to TRBJ2-1; TRBD2 might be the D (5 bases). Trimming removed 5 bases at V and 2 bases at J, with 22 bases between. Per the germline V gene, CDR1 is WSHSY and CDR2 is SAAADI. This CDR3 comprises 18 residues. CDR3 sequence reads: CASSRARRIFPPYNEQFF. CDR3 DNA sequence: TGCGCCAGCAGTAGGGCTAGGAGGATTTTTCCCCCCTACAATGAGCAGTTCTTC.